These T cell receptor beta chains were read from a single sample in a study of PD-L1 blockade in urothelial cancer. Sequenced by immunoSEQ multiplex PCR; TCRdb stores in-frame clones only, minus some. The sample includes around 47,000 clones, roughly 78% seen only once; the top ten take about 12%. Specimen: PBMCs, collected around atezolizumab (anti-PD-L1) treatment. The receptors here all came from a man in his 60s with urothelial cancer. Each CDR3 is given with its conserved first and last residue. The order of the fields is clone size, J gene, V gene, D gene, CDR3 length, CDR3 protein, CDR3 DNA. The D gene is left open where the match is weak. The size field is filled for only some rows; it gives once, few, many or a size class.

>-|TRBJ2-2|TRBV4-2|TRBD2|19
CASSQVGGSGLLTTGELFF
TGTGCCAGCAGCCAAGTGGGAGGGTCGGGACTCTTAACCACCGGGGAGCTGTTTTTT
>-|TRBJ1-5|TRBV28|-|12
CASLQGNQPQHF
TGTGCCAGCCTTCAGGGGAATCAGCCCCAGCATTTT
>-|TRBJ2-7|TRBV5-1|TRBD1|14
CASSSKQGAYEQYF
TGCGCCAGCAGCTCGAAACAGGGGGCGTACGAGCAGTACTTC
>-|TRBJ2-2|TRBV7-9|-|12
CAIGRVDGELFF
TGTGCCATCGGCAGGGTGGACGGGGAGCTGTTTTTT
>-|TRBJ1-5|TRBV19|-|16
CASSIMGAGSNQPQHF
TGTGCCAGTAGTATAATGGGGGCTGGCAGCAATCAGCCCCAGCATTTT
>-|TRBJ2-3|TRBV5-5|TRBD1|15
CASSLTDRVVDTQYF
TGTGCCAGCAGCCTCACAGACAGGGTTGTAGATACGCAGTATTTT
>-|TRBJ2-3|TRBV19|-|13
CASSMAGIDTQYF
TGTGCCAGTAGTATGGCGGGAATAGATACGCAGTATTTT
>-|TRBJ2-5|TRBV11-3|TRBD1|13
CASSSTGEETQYF
TGTGCCAGCAGCTCGACAGGGGAAGAGACCCAGTACTTC
>-|TRBJ2-7|TRBV15|TRBD1|15
CATSRGQGVRYEQYF
TGTGCCACCAGCAGAGGACAGGGAGTTAGGTACGAGCAGTACTTC
>once|TRBJ2-1|TRBV10-3|TRBD2|15
CAISERGLADNEQFF
TGTGCCATCAGTGAGCGTGGACTAGCGGACAATGAGCAGTTCTTC
>-|TRBJ1-1|TRBV5-1|TRBD1|16
CASSWTGTGANTEAFF
TGCGCCAGCAGCTGGACCGGGACAGGGGCGAACACTGAAGCTTTCTTT
>-|TRBJ1-1|TRBV6-5|-|13
CASSYSGTNEAFF
TGTGCCAGCAGTTACTCGGGCACCAATGAAGCTTTCTTT
>-|TRBJ1-3|TRBV5-1|-|15
CASSAEPHKGNTIYF
TGCGCCAGCAGCGCGGAACCGCATAAAGGAAACACCATATATTTT
>few|TRBJ2-7|TRBV28|TRBD1|14
CASKSRDRVAEQYF
TGTGCCAGCAAAAGTCGGGACAGGGTAGCCGAGCAGTACTTC
>-|TRBJ2-3|TRBV19|TRBD1|14
CASMGQGLADTQYF
TGTGCCAGTATGGGACAGGGTCTTGCAGATACGCAGTATTTT
>few|TRBJ2-2|TRBV15|-|13
CATSRDLGGELFF
TGTGCCACCAGCAGAGACCTCGGCGGGGAGCTGTTTTTT
>few|TRBJ1-2|TRBV7-2|-|14
CASSQTYGGDGYTF
TGTGCCAGCAGCCAAACCTACGGGGGGGACGGCTACACCTTC
>-|TRBJ2-7|TRBV29-1|TRBD2|15
CSVGGTSGRSGEQYF
TGCAGCGTTGGGGGGACTAGCGGGAGATCGGGCGAGCAGTACTTC
>-|TRBJ1-2|TRBV18|TRBD1|14
CASSPPQGASGYTF
TGTGCCAGCTCACCACCCCAGGGGGCGTCTGGCTACACCTTC
>once|TRBJ2-5|TRBV2|-|13
CASTGDFQETQYF
TGTGCCAGCACCGGAGACTTCCAAGAGACCCAGTACTTC
>-|TRBJ1-6|TRBV2|-|14
CASILRTIGSPLHF
TGTGCCAGCATCCTTAGGACAATTGGTTCACCCCTCCACTTT
>-|TRBJ2-3|TRBV5-4|TRBD2|16
CASSVLRGGSTDTQYF
TGTGCCAGCAGCGTTCTGCGGGGGGGCAGCACAGATACGCAGTATTTT
>-|TRBJ1-1|TRBV11-2|TRBD1|15
CASTNRQGMNTEAFF
TGTGCCAGCACCAATAGACAGGGGATGAACACTGAAGCTTTCTTT
>-|TRBJ1-2|TRBV28|TRBD1|14
CASSLTGGIYGYTF
TGTGCCAGCAGTTTGACAGGGGGCATCTATGGCTACACCTTC
>once|TRBJ1-1|TRBV19|TRBD1|15
CASSILTGKPTEAFF
TGTGCCAGTAGTATTTTGACAGGGAAGCCCACTGAAGCTTTCTTT
>-|TRBJ2-1|TRBV6-1|TRBD2|15
CASTRAGGRQSEQFF
TGTGCCAGCACCCGGGCGGGCGGGAGGCAGAGTGAGCAGTTCTTC
>-|TRBJ1-1|TRBV10-2|-|11
CASSEKGRAFF
TGCGCCAGCAGTGAGAAGGGGCGAGCTTTCTTT
>few|TRBJ1-4|TRBV7-2|-|15
CASSPTPQAQGKLFF
TGTGCCAGCAGCCCAACCCCTCAGGCGCAAGGAAAACTGTTTTTT
>-|TRBJ2-1|TRBV5-1|-|15
CASSLGQDGVNEQFF
TGCGCCAGCAGCTTGGGGCAGGACGGGGTCAATGAGCAGTTCTTC
>-|TRBJ1-1|TRBV18|-|13
CASSVRSDTEAFF
TGTGCCAGCTCCGTAAGGAGCGACACTGAAGCTTTCTTT
>-|TRBJ1-5|TRBV7-2|TRBD1|15
CASSLTWTGGQPQHF
TGTGCCAGCAGCTTAACTTGGACAGGGGGGCAGCCCCAGCATTTT
>few|TRBJ2-7|TRBV27|-|14
CASSNPRRGNEQYF
TGTGCCAGCAGTAATCCGCGGCGGGGAAACGAGCAGTACTTC